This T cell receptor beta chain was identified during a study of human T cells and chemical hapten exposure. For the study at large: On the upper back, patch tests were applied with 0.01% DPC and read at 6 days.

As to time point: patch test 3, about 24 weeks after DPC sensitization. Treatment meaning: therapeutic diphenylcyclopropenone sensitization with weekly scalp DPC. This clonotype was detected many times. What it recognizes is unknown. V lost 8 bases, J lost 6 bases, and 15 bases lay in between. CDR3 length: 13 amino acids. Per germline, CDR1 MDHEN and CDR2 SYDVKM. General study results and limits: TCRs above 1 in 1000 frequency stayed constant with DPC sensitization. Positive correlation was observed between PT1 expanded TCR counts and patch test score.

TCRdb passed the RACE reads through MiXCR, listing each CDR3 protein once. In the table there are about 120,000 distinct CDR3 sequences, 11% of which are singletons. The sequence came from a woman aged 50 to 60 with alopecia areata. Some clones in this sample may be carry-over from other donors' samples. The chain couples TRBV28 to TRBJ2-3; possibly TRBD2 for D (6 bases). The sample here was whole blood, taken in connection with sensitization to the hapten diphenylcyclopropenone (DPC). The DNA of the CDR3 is TGTGCCAGCTCCTTGGGACGGGGGGATACGCAGTATTTT. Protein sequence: CASSLGRGDTQYF.